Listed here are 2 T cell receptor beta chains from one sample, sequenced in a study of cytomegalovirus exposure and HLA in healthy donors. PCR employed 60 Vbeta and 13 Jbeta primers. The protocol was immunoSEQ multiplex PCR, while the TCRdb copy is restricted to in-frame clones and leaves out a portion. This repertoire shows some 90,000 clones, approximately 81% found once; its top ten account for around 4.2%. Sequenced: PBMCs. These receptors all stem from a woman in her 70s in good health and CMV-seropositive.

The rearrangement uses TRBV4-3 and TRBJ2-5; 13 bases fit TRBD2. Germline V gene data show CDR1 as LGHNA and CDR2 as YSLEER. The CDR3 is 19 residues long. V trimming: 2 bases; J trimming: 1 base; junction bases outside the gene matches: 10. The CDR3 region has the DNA TGCGCCAGCAGCCAACACCCCGGGACTAGCGGGGCACCCCAAGAGACCCAGTACTTC. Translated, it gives CASSQHPGTSGAPQETQYF.

CDR3 bases: TGTGCCTGGAGTGTACCGGGGAGCAATCAGCCCCAGCATTTT. Translated, it gives CAWSVPGSNQPQHF. The chain employs TRBV30 and TRBJ1-5, with no clear D. There are 14 residues in the CDR3. The V and J ends lost 0 bases and 1 base respectively, with 7 bases between them. Germline V lookup: CDR1 GTSNPN, CDR2 SVGIG (reference sequence).